This T cell receptor (beta chain) was sequenced in a study of T cell responses to AZD1222 COVID-19 vaccine. General study points: The reported proportion of spike-specific TCRs targeting unmutated variant regions was nearly half. White British donors predominated, females outnumbered males, and clonal diversity was possibly underestimated. Mapped onto spike, vaccine-associated CD4 TCRs spanned it and were dominant at 160-218 and 743-854.

With respect to this clone: Its antigen is still unknown.

Data came from immunoSEQ multiplex PCR; TCRdb stores just in-frame clones and leaves some out. The profile covers around 130,000 clones, with 85% to 95% appearing a single time and more than 4.5% taken by the ten largest. The germline gives CDR1 LGHDT, CDR2 YNNKEL (reference sequence). The CDR3 runs to 14 residues. Trimming left V 0 bases short and J 4 bases short, with 7 bases between. The input for sequencing was peripheral blood, taken on day 0 of AZD1222 vaccination. The receptor's source is an adult in good health. V usage is TRBV3-1 (or the pseudogene TRBV3-2) and J usage is TRBJ2-1; D remains unclear. CDR3 in DNA: TGTGCCAGCAGCCAAGATGTCCCTTACAATGAGCAGTTCTTC. This gives the protein CASSQDVPYNEQFF.